A single T cell receptor (beta chain) is shown here with its context. Its antigen is undetermined. This specimen belongs to a study of identifying expanded T cells in peripheral blood. Study-wide points: Over approximately two and four weeks, about 16.4 and 19 clones changed, versus roughly 1.1 between replicates. Variance in clone template counts between approximately two-week samples significantly increased with total template count across all healthy donors.

Germline-derived CDR1 and CDR2 are LNHDA and SQIVND (reference sequence). The CDR3 runs to 18 residues. Trimming removed 8 bases from V and 4 bases from J; junction bases left unmatched: 15. No infections or other immune events were documented during collection. The table came from immunoSEQ multiplex PCR; TCRdb's copy has only in-frame clones and leaves some out. The sample carries some 75,000 clones, roughly nine tenths recorded once. The sequence was collected from a person between 18 and 75 years old in good health. The chain joins TRBV19 to TRBJ2-2, with 11 nucleotides matching TRBD2. Material: blood. CDR3 coding DNA: TGTGCCAGTCATCGCCGGACTAGCGGGCCCCGGGGCACCGGGGAGCTGTTTTTT. This sequence encodes CASHRRTSGPRGTGELFF.